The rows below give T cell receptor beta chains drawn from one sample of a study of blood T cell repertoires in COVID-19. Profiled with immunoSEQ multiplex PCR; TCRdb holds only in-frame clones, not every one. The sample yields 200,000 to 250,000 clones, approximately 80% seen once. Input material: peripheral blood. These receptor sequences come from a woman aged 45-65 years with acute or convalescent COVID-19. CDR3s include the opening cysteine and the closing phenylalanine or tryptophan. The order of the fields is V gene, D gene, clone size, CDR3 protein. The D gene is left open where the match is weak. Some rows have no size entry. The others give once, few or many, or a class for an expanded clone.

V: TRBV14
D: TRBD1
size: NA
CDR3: CASSPGQGRADEQFF

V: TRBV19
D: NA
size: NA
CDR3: CASSSIDGNQPQHF

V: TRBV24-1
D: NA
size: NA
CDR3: CATTYSGELFF

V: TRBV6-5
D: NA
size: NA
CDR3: CASSYDSGVGELFF

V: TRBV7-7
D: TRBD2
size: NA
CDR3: CASSLGGTSGVSTDTQYF

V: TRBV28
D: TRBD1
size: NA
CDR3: CASSDQGGWTEAFF

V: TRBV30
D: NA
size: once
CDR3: CAWSVRLVNEQFF

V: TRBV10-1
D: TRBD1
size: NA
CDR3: CASSDNRDSPYNEQFF

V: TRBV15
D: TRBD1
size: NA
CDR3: CATSRDRQGASYGYTF

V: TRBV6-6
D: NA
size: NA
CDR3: CASSYGNQGRLQYF

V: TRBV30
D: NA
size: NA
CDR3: CAWGGRINEKLFF

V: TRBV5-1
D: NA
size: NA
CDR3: CASRSTTSPSETQYF